A single sample gave rise to the 17 T cell receptor beta chains below, sequenced in a study of T cells in localized non-small cell lung cancer. The method was immunoSEQ multiplex PCR; TCRdb's version includes in-frame clones alone and lacks a portion of them. The sample carries 75,000 to 85,000 clones, around 80% recorded once. The sample consisted of peripheral blood, taken before any cancer treatment. The receptors were sampled from a female donor over 55 with stage I lung adenocarcinoma.

The V gene is TRBV11-2, the J gene TRBJ2-7, with D uncertain. Germline V gene sequence: CDR1 SGHAT, CDR2 FQNNGV. V lost 2 bases and J lost 2, with 19 bases in between. CDR3 length equals 17 residues. For the CDR3, the DNA is TGTGCCAGCAGCTTAACTCGTGGGCAGGTGGATACCTACGAGCAGTACTTC. Its translation is CASSLTRGQVDTYEQYF.

This clone was observed a few times. The chain employs TRBV29-1 and TRBJ2-7, with no clear D. This CDR3 is 11 amino acids long. Germline V gives CDR1 SQVTM, CDR2 ANQGSEA. V lost 6 bases to trimming and J lost 0 bases, with 6 bases between them. CDR3 bases: TGCAGCGTCCTAGACTCCTACGAGCAGTACTTC. This encodes CSVLDSYEQYF.

This clone has more than one count but fewer than ten. The chain links TRBV11-2 to TRBJ2-7, with 8 bases matching TRBD1. The CDR3 runs to 16 residues. After removal of 3 bases from V and 1 base from J, the junction contained 8 bases not matched to a gene. CDR1 is SGHAT, CDR2 FQNNGV, per germline. The CDR3 region is CASSFSWTGPSYEQYF. Here the CDR3 DNA reads TGTGCCAGCAGCTTTAGCTGGACAGGGCCTTCCTACGAGCAGTACTTC.

The chain uses TRBV9 and TRBJ2-5; 7 nucleotides line up with TRBD1. CDR1 and CDR2 (germline): SGDLS, YYNGEE. CDR3 length equals 15 residues. V was clipped by 0 bases and J by 5 bases; unmatched bases: 7. DNA for the CDR3: TGTGCCAGCAGCGTAGGGACAGGTGGACGGGAGACCCAGTACTTC. Translated, it gives CASSVGTGGRETQYF.

This clone has just a few counts. The V call is TRBV27, the J call TRBJ1-1; possibly TRBD1 for D (6 bases). The ends were cut back, 6 bases at V and 8 bases at J, with 16 bases in the middle. Germline CDR1 reads MNHEY; CDR2 reads SMNVEV (reference sequence). The CDR3 covers 13 residues. The CDR3 spells CASRGRLQGEAFF. CDR3 sequence (DNA): TGTGCCAGCAGGGGACGTCTACAGGGAGAAGCTTTCTTT.

The chain recombines TRBV27 with TRBJ2-2; D possibly corresponds to TRBD2 (6 bases). The CDR3 runs to 14 residues. With 6 bases removed from V and 7 bases from J, the gap between germline ends came to 15 bases. The V gene's germline CDR1 is MNHEY and CDR2 SMNVEV (reference sequence). The CDR3 spells CASRPRAGIGELFF. The CDR3 DNA follows: TGTGCCAGCAGACCGAGGGCGGGGATCGGGGAGCTGTTTTTT.

This clone was detected only a few times. The chain joins TRBV6-5 to TRBJ2-7, with TRBD2 identical over 9 bases. Germline-derived CDR1 and CDR2 are MNHEY and SVGAGI. CDR3 size: 14 residues. V shed 1 base, J shed 5 bases, and the junction held 3 bases outside the gene matches. CDR3 region: CASSYLAGAHEQYF. CDR3 nucleotide sequence: TGTGCCAGCAGTTACTTAGCGGGAGCCCACGAGCAGTACTTC.

The V and J genes are TRBV29-1 and TRBJ2-2; 7 bases are shared with TRBD1. CDR1 and CDR2 from the germline V gene are SQVTM and ANQGSEA. The CDR3 length is 15 residues. J was trimmed by 4 bases and V by 7 bases; bases with no gene match: 12. The CDR3 DNA reads TGCAGCGCTATCGGGACAGCTCTCGGCACCGGGGAGCTGTTTTTT. It specifies CSAIGTALGTGELFF.

The J gene is TRBJ2-5, the V gene TRBV5-4, with D perhaps given as TRBD1 or TRBD2 (6 bases each). V was clipped by 3 bases and J by 5 bases, with 23 bases between them. The CDR3 length is 17 residues. Germline lookup yields CDR1 SGHNT and CDR2 YYREEE (reference sequence). CDR3 nucleotide sequence: TGTGCCAGCAGCTCCGGGGGTGGGGGCACAATGTACGAGACCCAGTACTTC. Amino acids: CASSSGGGGTMYETQYF.

The chain recombines TRBV5-4 with TRBJ1-4; possibly TRBD1 for D (5 bases). V was clipped by 4 bases and J by 7 bases, with 17 bases between them. This CDR3 has 15 amino acids. Germline V gene data show CDR1 as SGHNT and CDR2 as YYREEE (reference sequence). The CDR3 spells CASSQDAGRSEKLFF. CDR3 bases: TGTGCCAGCAGCCAGGATGCAGGGAGGAGTGAAAAACTGTTTTTT.

CDR3 in amino acids: CASSSASGSTDTQYF. The CDR3 nucleotides are TGTGCCAGCAGCTCTGCTAGCGGGAGCACAGATACGCAGTATTTT. The V call is TRBV7-9, the J call TRBJ2-3, with 8 bases matching TRBD2. There are 15 residues in the CDR3. J lost 0 bases, V lost 4 bases, and 3 bases had no gene match. Germline CDR1 reads SEHNR; CDR2 reads FQNEAQ (reference sequence).

V usage is TRBV9 and J usage is TRBJ2-1; 8 bases are a match to TRBD1. The CDR3 sequence is 16 residues long. The junction had 9 bases not matched to a gene; V was cut back by 0 bases and J by 7 bases. The V gene's germline CDR1 is SGDLS and CDR2 YYNGEE. Written as DNA, the CDR3 is TGTGCCAGCAGCGTAGATGGACAGGGAATGATAAATGAGCAGTTCTTC. This gives the protein CASSVDGQGMINEQFF.

V and J are TRBV18 and TRBJ2-7, with D uncertain. The length of the CDR3 is 11 residues. Germline-derived CDR1 and CDR2 are KGHSH and LQKENI. The ends were cut back, 4 bases at V and 3 bases at J, with 4 bases in the middle. CDR3 loop: CASSLGYEQYF. CDR3 sequence (DNA): TGTGCCAGCTCACTTGGCTACGAGCAGTACTTC.

This clone was detected only a few times. One end of the junction varies from germline; a read error may be responsible. The rearrangement joins TRBV4-2 to TRBJ1-1; D possibly corresponds to TRBD1 (6 bases). CDR1 is LGHNA and CDR2 is YNFKEQ in the germline V gene. The CDR3 is 16 residues long. CDR3 sequence: CASSQDKAGVKTEAFF. The CDR3 DNA is TGTGCCAGCAGCCAAGATAAGGCAGGGGTGAAAACTGAAGCTTTCTTT.

This chain joins TRBV4-3 and TRBJ1-6; D not certain. Trimming left V 2 bases short and J 5 bases short, with 7 bases between. CDR3 length: 14 residues. Germline CDR1 LGHNA, CDR2 YSLEER. Written as DNA, the CDR3 is TGCGCCAGCAGCCAACGAGGGAATAATTCACCCCTCCACTTT. The encoded protein is CASSQRGNNSPLHF.

The rearrangement uses TRBV11-2 and TRBJ2-7, with D unresolved. Germline V lookup: CDR1 SGHAT, CDR2 FQNNGV. The CDR3 totals 15 residues. With 1 base removed from V and 9 bases from J, the gap between germline ends came to 19 bases. CDR3 residues: CASSLGDTQVFGQYF. The CDR3 DNA reads as TGTGCCAGCAGCTTAGGGGATACTCAAGTCTTCGGGCAGTACTTC.

DNA of the CDR3: TGTGCCAGTAGTTTTGGGACAGGGAAGACAGATACGCAGTATTTT. It is translated as CASSFGTGKTDTQYF. The V and J genes are TRBV19 and TRBJ2-3; TRBD1 matches at 9 bases. V lost 5 bases to trimming and J lost 3 bases; unmatched junction nucleotides: 6. This CDR3 region has 15 residues. Germline V gives CDR1 LNHDA, CDR2 SQIVND (reference sequence).